Presented here are 29 T cell receptor beta chains from one specimen sequenced in a study of CD4 T cells in relation to SARS-CoV-2 and coronaviruses. Their specific antigens are unknown. Profiling relied on immunoSEQ multiplex PCR, and the TCRdb table lists in-frame clones only, not all of them. This sample carries some 16,000 clones, around 76% of them seen once, and the ten largest clones take about a third. The unexposed donors gave CD4+ T cells in about 2010-2019, prior to COVID-19. The cells were cultured for about ten days before CD4+ T cells were isolated. Sequences were obtained from CD4+ T cells from PBMCs, cultured in vitro. These receptors all come from a human donor in good health.

The chain carries TRBV11-2 and TRBJ2-3; maybe TRBD2 (7 bases). The V end was cut by 7 bases, the J end by 6 bases, with 14 bases between. This CDR3 region has 13 residues. Germline lookup yields CDR1 SGHAT and CDR2 FQNNGV. In DNA form, the CDR3 reads TGTGCCAGCATCCCGGGGGGCGGGGATACGCAGTATTTT. It translates to CASIPGGGDTQYF.

CDR3 coding DNA: TGTGCCAGCAGTCGGGACAGGTACACAGATACGCAGTATTTT. Its translation is CASSRDRYTDTQYF. The chain joins TRBV11-3 to TRBJ2-3; 8 bases agree with TRBD1. CDR3 length: 14 amino acids. J was trimmed by 2 bases and V by 6 bases; bases with no gene match: 4. Germline loops: CDR1 SGHNT, CDR2 YENEEA.

This chain links TRBV6-6 with TRBJ2-5; 9 nucleotides line up with TRBD2. The CDR3 is 15 residues long. The trim removed 10 bases at V and 0 bases at J, leaving 9 bases unmatched. The germline V gene has CDR1 MNHNY and CDR2 SVGAGI (reference sequence). The CDR3 DNA is TGTGCCACGCATAAGGCGGGGGGGGACCAAGAGACCCAGTACTTC. Its translation: CATHKAGGDQETQYF.

The J gene is TRBJ1-6, the V gene TRBV7-2; the match to TRBD1 covers 10 bases. There are 17 residues in the CDR3. CDR1 and CDR2 (germline): SGHTA, FQGNSA. After removal of 5 bases from V and 8 bases from J, the junction contained 12 bases not matched to a gene. In DNA, the CDR3 is TGTGCCAGCAGCCCCCTTTCTCCGGGACAGGGGCATTCACCCCTCCACTTT. Translating gives CASSPLSPGQGHSPLHF.

The chain uses TRBV6-5 and TRBJ1-1; a possible D gene is TRBD1 (5 bases). The CDR3 has 14 amino acids. CDR1 is MNHEY and CDR2 is SVGAGI in the germline V gene. V was trimmed by 6 bases and J by 1 base, leaving 12 bases between them. The CDR3 coding sequence is TGTGCCAGCAGCCGCGTGGGGGGGAACACTGAAGCTTTCTTT. It is translated as CASSRVGGNTEAFF.

V usage is TRBV5-1 and J usage is TRBJ2-7; TRBD2 is a possible D gene (11 bases). Germline V gene data show CDR1 as SGHRS and CDR2 as YFSETQ. The ends were cut back, 5 bases at V and 3 bases at J, with 27 bases in the middle. The CDR3 sequence is 18 residues long. The CDR3 DNA sequence: TGCGCCAGCAGAGGCCGGGACAGGGGTACTAGCGGGAGCTACGAGCAGTACTTC. This translates into CASRGRDRGTSGSYEQYF.

The chain uses TRBV7-2 and TRBJ1-1; 8 nucleotides match TRBD1. V was pared by 2 bases and J by 0 bases, with 11 bases of the junction left unmatched. Germline CDR1 and CDR2: SGHTA and FQGNSA. The length of the CDR3 is 18 residues. The DNA for the CDR3 is TGTGCCAGCAGCTTAAGGGGGGGGACAGGAGAGTTGAACACTGAAGCTTTCTTT. Translating it yields CASSLRGGTGELNTEAFF.

The V call is TRBV5-1, the J call TRBJ2-5; D gene unclear. The CDR3 consists of 11 residues. V lost 3 bases to trimming and J lost 4 bases, with 4 bases between them. Germline CDR1 reads SGHRS; CDR2 reads YFSETQ. Here the CDR3 reads CASSSSETQYF. CDR3 nucleotide sequence: TGCGCCAGCAGCTCCTCAGAGACCCAGTACTTC.

The chain links TRBV7-9 to TRBJ2-1; D gene unclear. CDR3 length: 13 residues. From germline, CDR1 is SEHNR and CDR2 FQNEAQ (reference sequence). Trimming cost V 7 bases and J 10 bases, with 17 bases left between them. CDR3 in amino acids: CASTNDPLWEQFF. CDR3 sequence (DNA): TGTGCCAGCACCAACGACCCGCTCTGGGAGCAGTTCTTC.

This clone was observed a handful of times. The chain couples TRBV18 to TRBJ2-7, with D possibly TRBD1 on 6 matching bases. V was shortened by 6 bases and J by 0 bases, with 12 bases between the two germline ends. The CDR3 runs to 14 residues. In germline, CDR1 is KGHSH, CDR2 LQKENI. The DNA of the CDR3 is TGTGCCAGCTCTAGCAGGACAGACTCCTACGAGCAGTACTTC. Its protein product is CASSSRTDSYEQYF. The full variable domain, its missing parts supplied by reference TRBV18 and TRBJ2-7, is NAGVMQNPRHLVRRRGQEARLRCSPMKGHSHVYWYRQLPEEGLKFMVYLQKENIIDESGMPKERFSAEFPKEGPSILRIQQVVRGDSAAYFCASSSRTDSYEQYFGPGTRLTVT.

This rearrangement joins TRBV3-1 (or the pseudogene TRBV3-2) to TRBJ2-5, with 15 bases fitting TRBD2. V lost 4 bases to trimming and J lost 5 bases; unmatched junction nucleotides: 2. This CDR3 has 15 residues. Germline V gene lookup returns CDR1 LGHDT and CDR2 YNNKEL (reference sequence). CDR3 region: CASSRGLAGGETQYF. The CDR3 coding sequence is TGTGCCAGCAGCCGCGGACTAGCGGGGGGGGAGACCCAGTACTTC.

This chain connects TRBV29-1 to TRBJ1-4, with 9 bases aligning to TRBD1. The CDR3 covers 12 residues. CDR1 and CDR2 from the germline V gene are SQVTM and ANQGSEA. V gave up 4 bases and J gave up 7 bases; unmatched junction bases: 1. CDR3 bases: TGCAGCGTTGGGACAGGGGCTGAAAAACTGTTTTTT. Amino acids: CSVGTGAEKLFF.

The chain carries TRBV6-5 and TRBJ1-2; 7 bases fit TRBD1. The V segment lost 6 bases and the J segment 5 bases; nucleotides outside the gene matches: 12. The germline CDR1 and CDR2 sequences are MNHEY and SVGAGI. This CDR3 has 15 residues. The CDR3 bases are TGTGCCAGCAGCCCAGGGGGGGCGGTGAGGTATGGCTACACCTTC. Its protein is CASSPGGAVRYGYTF.

The chain is built from TRBV5-5 and TRBJ1-4, with D perhaps TRBD1 (5 bases). In germline, CDR1 is SGHKS, CDR2 YYEKEE (reference sequence). V lost 1 base and J 4 bases, leaving 11 bases between the germline ends. CDR3 length: 15 residues. The CDR3 DNA follows: TGTGCCAGCAGCTTGAGGCAAAGGGGTAATGAAAAACTGTTTTTT. Protein product: CASSLRQRGNEKLFF.

The chain joins TRBV19 to TRBJ1-5; TRBD1 agrees at 9 bases. This CDR3 has 15 residues. Germline V gene sequence: CDR1 LNHDA, CDR2 SQIVND (reference sequence). The J segment lost 5 bases and the V segment lost 6 bases, leaving 8 bases of the junction unmatched. The CDR3 loop is CASRGTGSMYQPQHF. The DNA of the CDR3 is TGTGCCAGTAGGGGGACAGGGTCGATGTATCAGCCCCAGCATTTT.

The chain links TRBV25-1 to TRBJ1-2; D possibly corresponds to TRBD1 (6 bases). The germline V gene has CDR1 MGHDK and CDR2 SYGVNS. Deletions cut 2 bases from V and 2 bases from J, with 9 bases between. The CDR3 sequence is 14 residues long. This CDR3 is CASSEGGQNYGYTF. The CDR3 DNA reads as TGTGCCAGCAGTGAAGGGGGACAAAACTATGGCTACACCTTC.

This chain joins TRBV6-2 or TRBV6-3 and TRBJ2-2, with D tentatively TRBD2 (5 bases). Trimming removed 0 bases at V and 5 bases at J, with 19 bases between. This CDR3 has 18 amino acids. Germline V gene sequence: CDR1 MNHEY, CDR2 SVGEGT. This chain's CDR3 is CASSYSGLAAGLTGELFF. The CDR3 nucleotides read TGTGCCAGCAGTTACTCGGGCTTAGCCGCGGGTCTGACCGGGGAGCTGTTTTTT.

The V gene is TRBV11-2, the J gene TRBJ1-1; TRBD1 matches 9 bases. Germline values: CDR1 SGHAT, CDR2 FQNNGV. The CDR3 length is 15 residues. After removal of 3 bases from V and 10 bases from J, the junction contained 12 bases not matched to a gene. CDR3 in amino acids: CASSFTNRGLSVAFF. DNA of the CDR3: TGTGCCAGCAGCTTCACAAACAGGGGGCTTTCGGTAGCTTTCTTT.

Details on this clone: The junction differs from germline at one of its ends, possibly a read error. This sequence joins TRBV6-2 or TRBV6-3 and TRBJ2-2, with D perhaps matching TRBD2 (5 bases). This CDR3 contains 17 residues. Germline lookup yields CDR1 MNHEY and CDR2 SVGEGT. CDR3 sequence reads: CASSYIDNREKDRGAVF. In DNA form, the CDR3 reads TGTGCCAGCAGTTACATCGACAATAGGGAGAAGGACCGGGGAGCTGTTTTT.

For this clone: In the same sample, other DNA sequences code for this CDR3. V and J are TRBV27 and TRBJ2-7; D is unclear. The CDR3 runs to 14 residues. Germline assignment: CDR1 MNHEY and CDR2 SMNVEV (reference sequence). The germline V and J ends were trimmed by 6 bases and 2 bases, with 14 bases remaining between them. In DNA form, the CDR3 reads TGTGCCAGCAGAATGCTCGGCACCACCTACGAGCAGTACTTC. Translating gives CASRMLGTTYEQYF.

This clone was seen just once. V usage is TRBV5-8 and J usage is TRBJ2-3, with D unclear. This CDR3 region has 12 residues. V shed 2 bases and J shed 2 bases, with 3 bases lying between them. Germline V gene data show CDR1 as SGHTS and CDR2 as YDEGEE. The CDR3 protein is CASSLLTDTQYF. The DNA of the CDR3 is TGTGCCAGCAGCTTACTCACAGATACGCAGTATTTT. Together with reference TRBV5-8 and TRBJ2-3, the CDR3 gives the full variable domain: EAGVTQSPTHLIKTRGQQATLRCSPISGHTSVYWYQQALGLGLQFLLWYDEGEERNRGNFPPRFSGRQFPNYSSELNVNALELEDSALYLCASSLLTDTQYFGPGTRLTVL.

The sample holds one count of this clone. V usage is TRBV21-1 and J usage is TRBJ1-4; the table's D call TRBD1 went unverified against the DNA. TRBV21-1 is noted as a pseudogene. The CDR3 contains 16 residues. CDR3 sequence: CASSKAGDRVSEKLFF. CDR3 bases: TGTGCCAGCAGCAAAGCTGGGGACAGGGTGAGTGAAAAACTGTTTTTT.

The chain recombines TRBV30 with TRBJ2-1; possibly TRBD2 for D (6 bases). The CDR3 is 14 residues long. V gave up 4 bases and J gave up 2 bases, with 12 bases separating them. Germline assignment: CDR1 GTSNPN and CDR2 SVGIG (reference sequence). The CDR3 region is CAWNAGNTYNEQFF. The CDR3, as DNA: TGTGCCTGGAACGCGGGAAACACCTACAATGAGCAGTTCTTC.

In nucleotides, the CDR3 is TGCGCCAGCAGCCAAGATAGCGGGAGCTCCTACGAGCAGTACTTC. Protein product: CASSQDSGSSYEQYF. This sequence joins TRBV4-3 and TRBJ2-7, with 9 positions matching TRBD2. The trim removed 0 bases at V and 0 bases at J, leaving 0 bases unmatched. The CDR3 extends over 15 amino acids. Germline CDR1 and CDR2: LGHNA and YSLEER.

The chain has TRBV9 and TRBJ1-4; 7 bases map to TRBD1. V was clipped by 0 bases and J by 5 bases; unmatched bases: 4. The germline V gene encodes CDR1 SGDLS and CDR2 YYNGEE. The CDR3 length is 15 residues. The CDR3: CASSVGGTANEKLFF. In nucleotides, the CDR3 is TGTGCCAGCAGCGTAGGAGGGACAGCCAATGAAAAACTGTTTTTT.

The rearrangement links TRBV5-1 to TRBJ2-7; a weak D match, TRBD2 (6 bases). The CDR3 loop spans 15 amino acids. CDR1 and CDR2 (germline): SGHRS, YFSETQ. V was clipped by 3 bases and J by 2 bases, with 15 bases between them. In nucleotides, the CDR3 is TGCGCCAGCAGCTCCCTGGGGGACTCACCCTACGAGCAGTACTTC. Translating it yields CASSSLGDSPYEQYF.

The chain has TRBV29-1 and TRBJ2-5; possibly TRBD1 for D (5 bases). The CDR3 runs to 15 residues. V was trimmed by 4 bases and J by 2 bases, leaving 17 bases between them. From germline, CDR1 is SQVTM and CDR2 ANQGSEA. CDR3 residues: CSVVPGKGGQETQYF. CDR3 nucleotides: TGCAGCGTTGTTCCAGGGAAGGGTGGTCAAGAGACCCAGTACTTC.

The chain joins TRBV29-1 to TRBJ1-3, with D possibly matching TRBD1 (5 bases). The germline gives CDR1 SQVTM, CDR2 ANQGSEA. There are 15 residues in the CDR3. V lost 5 bases, J lost 2 bases, and 16 bases lay in between. CDR3 nucleotide sequence: TGCAGCGTTTCTGGCGGGGGAGTTCCTGGAAACACCATATATTTT. Residues: CSVSGGGVPGNTIYF.

J is TRBJ2-5 and V is TRBV5-6, with 7 bases lining up with TRBD2. Germline CDR1 and CDR2: SGHDT and YYEEEE. The CDR3 contains 16 residues. J gave up 4 bases and V 1 base, and 10 bases lay outside the gene matches. The CDR3 region is CASSLWEGMSVETQYF. The CDR3 DNA follows: TGTGCCAGCAGCTTGTGGGAGGGAATGAGTGTAGAGACCCAGTACTTC.